This passage covers 29 T cell receptor beta chains from one sample sequenced in a study of T cells in narcolepsy. Profiled with immunoSEQ multiplex PCR; TCRdb holds only in-frame clones, not every one. The sample records about 30,000 clones, approximately 82% being singletons. The specimen sequenced was CD45RA- memory CD4+ T cells from PBMCs. Source of these receptors: a human donor with narcolepsy.

This clone was detected a few times. The chain combines TRBV14 with TRBJ1-4; D remains ambiguous. This CDR3 contains 15 residues. Germline V gives CDR1 SGHDN, CDR2 FVKESK. V lost 0 bases, J lost 7 bases, and 12 bases lay in between. The CDR3: CASSQEATRSEKLFF. Here the CDR3 DNA reads TGTGCCAGCAGCCAAGAGGCAACCCGGAGTGAAAAACTGTTTTTT.

The rearrangement links TRBV7-2 to TRBJ1-1; 7 bases align to TRBD1. CDR3 length: 13 amino acids. Germline V CDR1 and CDR2: SGHTA, FQGNSA. The junction had 9 bases not matched to a gene; V was cut back by 10 bases and J by 4 bases. The CDR3 here is CATKQGYGTEAFF. CDR3 in DNA: TGTGCCACTAAACAGGGGTATGGCACTGAAGCTTTCTTT.

The rearrangement links TRBV5-1 to TRBJ1-1; possibly TRBD1 for D (6 bases). Germline CDR1 reads SGHRS; CDR2 reads YFSETQ. Deletions cut 4 bases from V and 3 bases from J, with 13 bases between. The CDR3 is 14 residues long. CDR3 DNA: TGCGCCAGCAGCCCGTTACAGGGTTACACTGAAGCTTTCTTT. Protein sequence: CASSPLQGYTEAFF.

V usage is TRBV7-9 and J usage is TRBJ1-1; TRBD1 matches 9 bases. CDR1 SEHNR and CDR2 FQNEAQ come from the germline V gene (reference sequence). J gave up 1 base and V 5 bases, and 5 bases lay outside the gene matches. The CDR3 extends over 15 amino acids. The CDR3 region is CASSPTGGPNTEAFF. CDR3 in DNA: TGTGCCAGCAGCCCAACAGGGGGCCCGAACACTGAAGCTTTCTTT.

The genes are TRBV30 and TRBJ2-1; D not resolved. The CDR3 length is 14 residues. Germline V CDR1 and CDR2: GTSNPN, SVGIG (reference sequence). Trimming left V 1 base short and J 3 bases short, with 10 bases between. CDR3 coding DNA: TGTGCCTGGAGTGCCCCCCCGAACTACAATGAGCAGTTCTTC. Amino acid sequence: CAWSAPPNYNEQFF.

The chain joins TRBV7-2 to TRBJ1-3, with TRBD1 identical over 8 bases. The CDR3 sequence is 14 residues long. Looked up from germline, CDR1 is SGHTA and CDR2 is FQGNSA. The V segment lost 5 bases and the J segment 4 bases; nucleotides outside the gene matches: 4. CDR3 coding DNA: TGTGCCAGCAGCCCAGGGGGCGGAGGAAACACCATATATTTT. This sequence encodes CASSPGGGGNTIYF.

This clone has just a few counts. This chain uses TRBV6-1 with TRBJ2-7; the D is unclear. This CDR3 is 13 amino acids long. The germline gives CDR1 MNHNS, CDR2 SASEGT. The ends were cut back, 2 bases at V and 2 bases at J, with 7 bases in the middle. CDR3 in DNA: TGTGCCAGCAGTGAACGCTCCACCTACGAGCAGTACTTC. This codes for CASSERSTYEQYF.

The gene calls are TRBV7-9 and TRBJ2-4; tentative D call: TRBD1 (6 bases). CDR1 is SEHNR, CDR2 FQNEAQ, per germline (reference sequence). This CDR3 has 15 residues. Trimming pared 5 bases from V and 0 bases from J, leaving 11 bases between. Here the CDR3 DNA reads TGTGCCAGCAGCAGAAGAGGGGGAGCCAAAAACATTCAGTACTTC. This gives the protein CASSRRGGAKNIQYF.

This clone has a handful of counts. J is TRBJ1-3 and V is TRBV13, with 7 bases that match TRBD1. This CDR3 has 17 amino acids. CDR1 and CDR2 (germline): PRHDT, FYEKMQ (reference sequence). V was pared by 1 base and J by 0 bases, with 6 bases of the junction left unmatched. The CDR3 DNA follows: TGTGCCAGCAGCTTAGTAACAGGGGCTCCCTCTGGAAACACCATATATTTT. Translation: CASSLVTGAPSGNTIYF.

The chain employs TRBV28 and TRBJ1-4; D remains unclear. Trimming cost V 8 bases and J 0 bases, with 7 bases left between them. This CDR3 contains 13 residues. CDR1 is MDHEN and CDR2 is SYDVKM in the germline V gene. This chain's CDR3 is CASYSATNEKLFF. CDR3 in DNA: TGTGCCAGCTACAGTGCAACTAATGAAAAACTGTTTTTT.

The V call is TRBV28, the J call TRBJ1-2; 8 nucleotides align to TRBD1. In germline, CDR1 is MDHEN, CDR2 SYDVKM. Trimming removed 5 bases from V and 4 bases from J; junction bases left unmatched: 3. This CDR3 contains 13 residues. This CDR3 is CASSGTGRYGYTF. In DNA form, the CDR3 reads TGTGCCAGCAGTGGGACAGGTCGCTATGGCTACACCTTC.

The J gene is TRBJ1-1, the V gene TRBV30, with 8 bases matching TRBD1. The J segment lost 4 bases and the V segment lost 3 bases, leaving 4 bases of the junction unmatched. Germline V gives CDR1 GTSNPN, CDR2 SVGIG (reference sequence). The CDR3 is made up of 13 amino acids. The CDR3, as DNA: TGTGCCTGGAGGCAGGGGGCGCGCACTGAAGCTTTCTTT. Its translation is CAWRQGARTEAFF.

The chain recombines TRBV7-3 with TRBJ2-5; maybe TRBD2 (6 bases). Trimming cost V 5 bases and J 2 bases, with 9 bases left between them. In germline, CDR1 is SGHTA, CDR2 FQGTGA. The CDR3 sequence is 13 residues long. The CDR3 protein is CASSRGGQETQYF. CDR3 DNA sequence: TGTGCCAGCAGCCGAGGAGGGCAAGAGACCCAGTACTTC.

The genes are TRBV5-4 and TRBJ1-2, with D unclear. From germline, CDR1 is SGHNT and CDR2 YYREEE (reference sequence). V dropped 6 bases and J dropped 7 bases, with 16 bases sitting between them. This CDR3 contains 13 residues. CDR3 DNA sequence: TGTGCCAGCACCCATCCTGATCTGGGTGGCTACACCTTC. It codes for CASTHPDLGGYTF.

The V call is TRBV18, the J call TRBJ1-4, with D uncertain. Germline V gene lookup returns CDR1 KGHSH and CDR2 LQKENI. CDR3 length equals 15 residues. The V gene lost 3 bases and the J gene lost 7 bases, with 15 bases spanning the gap. The CDR3 reads CASSPMGSGTEKLFF. CDR3 coding DNA: TGTGCCAGCTCACCGATGGGGAGCGGTACTGAAAAACTGTTTTTT.

The chain employs TRBV27 and TRBJ1-5; D possibly corresponds to TRBD1 (5 bases). The germline V gene has CDR1 MNHEY and CDR2 SMNVEV (reference sequence). This CDR3 is built from 15 residues. The V gene lost 5 bases and the J gene lost 0 bases, with 11 bases spanning the gap. The chain's CDR3 is CASSQDSYSNQPQHF. The CDR3 nucleotides read TGTGCCAGCAGTCAAGACAGTTATAGCAATCAGCCCCAGCATTTT.

The chain has TRBV5-1 and TRBJ2-5, with D possibly matching TRBD1 (8 bases). The J call may be wrong; the DNA end is better matched by TRBJ2-7. Germline CDR1 and CDR2: SGHRS and YFSETQ. The CDR3 length is 14 residues. CDR3 sequence reads: CASSLTQGEGEQYF. CDR3 sequence (DNA): TGCGCCAGCAGCTTGACACAGGGGGAGGGCGAGCAGTACTTC.

The gene calls are TRBV5-8 and TRBJ2-7, with 9 positions matching TRBD1. Trimming cost V 2 bases and J 2 bases; bases outside gene matches: 2. Looked up from germline, CDR1 is SGHTS and CDR2 is YDEGEE. This CDR3 spans 14 amino acids. The CDR3 spells CASSFRDRAYEQYF. In DNA, the CDR3 is TGTGCCAGCAGCTTCCGGGACAGGGCCTACGAGCAGTACTTC.

The V call is TRBV4-3, the J call TRBJ1-4; D remains ambiguous. The CDR3 extends over 17 amino acids. CDR1 is LGHNA and CDR2 is YSLEER in the germline V gene. Trimming shortened V by 0 bases and J by 0 bases, and 11 bases separated the two germline ends. DNA for the CDR3: TGCGCCAGCAGCCAAGATCGGTCGGCAGCAACTAATGAAAAACTGTTTTTT. Protein sequence: CASSQDRSAATNEKLFF.

The V gene is TRBV9, the J gene TRBJ1-6; D unresolved. In germline, CDR1 is SGDLS, CDR2 YYNGEE. The CDR3 is 15 residues long. Trimming shortened V by 3 bases and J by 10 bases, and 17 bases separated the two germline ends. DNA of the CDR3: TGTGCCAGCAGCGACGGACCGTCCCCAGGATCACCCCTCCACTTT. Translated, it gives CASSDGPSPGSPLHF.

The chain carries TRBV5-1 and TRBJ2-2, with TRBD1 identical over 10 bases. Germline CDR1 reads SGHRS; CDR2 reads YFSETQ. CDR3 size: 18 residues. V dropped 2 bases and J dropped 6; count of bases not matched to a gene: 13. CDR3 in amino acids: CASSFLMTGTGVAGELFF. The CDR3 nucleotides are TGCGCCAGCAGCTTTCTGATGACCGGGACAGGGGTGGCCGGGGAGCTGTTTTTT.

The rearrangement uses TRBV7-9 and TRBJ2-7, with unresolved D. There are 16 residues in the CDR3. CDR1 is SEHNR and CDR2 is FQNEAQ in the germline V gene (reference sequence). Trimming took off 5 bases at V and 0 bases at J, with 17 bases between the two ends. The CDR3 here is CASSSSLTESSYEQYF. The CDR3 coding sequence is TGTGCCAGCAGCAGTAGTTTAACAGAGAGCTCCTACGAGCAGTACTTC.

This chain links TRBV5-5 with TRBJ1-4; 11 bases align to TRBD1. The length of the CDR3 is 15 residues. Per the germline V gene, CDR1 is SGHKS and CDR2 is YYEKEE (reference sequence). Trimming at V came to 4 bases and at J to 7 bases, leaving 6 bases not matched to a gene. In DNA, the CDR3 is TGTGCCAGCAGCGTGGACAGGGGGCTTGTTGAAAAACTGTTTTTT. This sequence encodes CASSVDRGLVEKLFF. The whole variable domain, remainder taken from reference TRBV5-5 and TRBJ1-4, is DAGVTQSPTHLIKTRGQQVTLRCSPISGHKSVSWYQQVLGQGPQFIFQYYEKEERGRGNFPDRFSARQFPNYSSELNVNALLLGDSALYLCASSVDRGLVEKLFFGSGTQLSVL.

V gene TRBV19 combines with J gene TRBJ1-3; 7 nucleotides agree with TRBD1. Germline V lookup: CDR1 LNHDA, CDR2 SQIVND (reference sequence). The CDR3 runs to 14 residues. V was clipped by 4 bases and J by 1 base; unmatched bases: 1. The CDR3 bases are TGTGCCAGTAGTAAACAGGGGTCTGGAAACACCATATATTTT. It codes for CASSKQGSGNTIYF.

The V call is TRBV7-6, the J call TRBJ2-5; D remains ambiguous. This CDR3 has 11 residues. CDR1 and CDR2 from the germline V gene are SGHVS and FNYEAQ. V lost 6 bases to trimming and J lost 5 bases, with 7 bases between them. The DNA for the CDR3 is TGTGCCAGCAGAACTCTGGAGACCCAGTACTTC. Translation gives CASRTLETQYF.

This chain links TRBV7-9 with TRBJ2-5; 7 nucleotides match TRBD1. The CDR3 has 15 amino acids. V lost 5 bases, J lost 5 bases, and 11 bases stayed unmatched. Germline CDR1 and CDR2: SEHNR and FQNEAQ (reference sequence). The CDR3 region is CASSPRQGGRETQYF. CDR3 DNA: TGTGCCAGCAGCCCCCGACAGGGTGGAAGGGAGACCCAGTACTTC.

The chain recombines TRBV6-1 with TRBJ2-7; D gene unclear. Germline lookup yields CDR1 MNHNS and CDR2 SASEGT. This CDR3 has 13 amino acids. The V and J ends lost 4 bases and 3 bases respectively, with 10 bases between them. CDR3 amino acids: CASSVTTYYEQYF. DNA of the CDR3: TGTGCCAGCAGTGTCACAACATACTACGAGCAGTACTTC.

The CDR3 coding sequence is TGTGCCAGCAGTGTGCTGGGTGGGGTGGTC. It yields the protein CASSVLGGVV. This rearrangement joins TRBV2 to TRBJ2-7; no clear D. This CDR3 spans 10 amino acids. Germline loops: CDR1 SNHLY, CDR2 FYNNEI.

J is TRBJ1-1 and V is TRBV6-6; perhaps TRBD1 as D (6 bases). The ends were cut back, 1 base at V and 7 bases at J, with 13 bases in the middle. Germline assignment: CDR1 MNHNY and CDR2 SVGAGI (reference sequence). The CDR3 has 14 residues. The CDR3 sequence: CASSYLTGQGEAFF. CDR3 bases: TGTGCCAGCAGTTACTTAACAGGGCAAGGTGAAGCTTTCTTT.